This paragraph reports one TCR beta chain. The data were obtained in a study of blood T cell repertoires in COVID-19. Study as a whole: Sites across the United States, Italy and Spain contributed samples from acute and convalescent COVID-19. The analysed material was cDNA or gDNA that came from T cells, B-cell-depleted T cells, or PBMCs.

Authors' processing steps: Scientists estimated how many nucleated cells there were by amplifying reference gene primers. TCRdb keeps only in-frame clones here, not all; method: immunoSEQ multiplex PCR. V and J calls and clone size follow that table, whereas D and trimming were derived from the DNA. Of approximately 200,000 clones in the sample, about 85% were seen once. The CDR3 totals 16 residues. This TCR derives from a middle-aged man with acute or convalescent COVID-19. The sample consisted of peripheral blood. J is TRBJ1-1 and V is TRBV21-1. TRBV21-1 is classified as a pseudogene. CDR3: CASSKVPGVLNTEAFF. CDR3 nucleotide sequence: TGTGCCAGCAGCAAAGTACCCGGAGTACTAAACACTGAAGCTTTCTTT.